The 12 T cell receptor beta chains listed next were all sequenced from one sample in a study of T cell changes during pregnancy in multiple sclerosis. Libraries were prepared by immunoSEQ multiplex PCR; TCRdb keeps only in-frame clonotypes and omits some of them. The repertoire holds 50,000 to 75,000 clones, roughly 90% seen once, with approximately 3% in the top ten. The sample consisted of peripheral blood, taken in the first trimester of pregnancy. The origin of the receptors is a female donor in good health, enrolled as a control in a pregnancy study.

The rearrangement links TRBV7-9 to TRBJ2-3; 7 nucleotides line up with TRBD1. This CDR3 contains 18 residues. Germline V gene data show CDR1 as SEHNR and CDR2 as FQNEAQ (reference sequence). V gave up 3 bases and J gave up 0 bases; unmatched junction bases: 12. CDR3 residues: CASSLGDSLFSSTDTQYF. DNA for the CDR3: TGTGCCAGCAGCTTGGGGGACAGTCTTTTTTCTAGCACAGATACGCAGTATTTT.

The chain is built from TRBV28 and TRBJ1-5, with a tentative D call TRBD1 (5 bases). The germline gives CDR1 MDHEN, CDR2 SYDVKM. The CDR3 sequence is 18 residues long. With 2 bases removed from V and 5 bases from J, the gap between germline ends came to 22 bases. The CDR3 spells CASSLTRYQVGGDQPQHF. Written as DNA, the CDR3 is TGTGCCAGCAGTTTAACAAGGTACCAAGTCGGGGGGGATCAGCCCCAGCATTTT.

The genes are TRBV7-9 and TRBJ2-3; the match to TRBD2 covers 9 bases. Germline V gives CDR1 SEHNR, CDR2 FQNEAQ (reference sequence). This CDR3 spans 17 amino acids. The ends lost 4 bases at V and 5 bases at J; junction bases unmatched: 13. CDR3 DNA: TGTGCCAGCAGCTCCAGTTTAGGGTCAGCGGGGGGAGATACGCAGTATTTT. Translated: CASSSSLGSAGGDTQYF.

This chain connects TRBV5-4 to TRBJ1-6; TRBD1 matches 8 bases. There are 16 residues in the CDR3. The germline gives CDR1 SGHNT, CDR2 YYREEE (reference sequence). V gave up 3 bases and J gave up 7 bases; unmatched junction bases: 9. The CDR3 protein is CASSSSGGNGNSPLHF. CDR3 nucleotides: TGTGCCAGCAGCTCCTCAGGGGGCAATGGCAATTCACCCCTCCACTTT.

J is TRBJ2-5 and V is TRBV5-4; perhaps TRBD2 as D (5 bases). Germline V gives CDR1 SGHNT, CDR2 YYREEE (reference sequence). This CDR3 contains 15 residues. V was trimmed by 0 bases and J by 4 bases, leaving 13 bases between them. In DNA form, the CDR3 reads TGTGCCAGCAGCTTGGACCCAGAGGAGGCAGAGACCCAGTACTTC. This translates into CASSLDPEEAETQYF.

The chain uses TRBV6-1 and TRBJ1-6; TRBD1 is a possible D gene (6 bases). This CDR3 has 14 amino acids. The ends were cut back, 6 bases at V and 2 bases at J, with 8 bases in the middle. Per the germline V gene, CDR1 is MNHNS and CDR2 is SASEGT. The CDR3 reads CASSWDTYNSPLHF. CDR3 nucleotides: TGTGCCAGCAGCTGGGACACCTATAATTCACCCCTCCACTTT.

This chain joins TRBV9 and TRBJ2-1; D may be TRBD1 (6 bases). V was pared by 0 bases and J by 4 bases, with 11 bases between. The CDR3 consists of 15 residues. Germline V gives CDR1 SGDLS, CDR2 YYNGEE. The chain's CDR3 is CASSVEGVQYNEQFF. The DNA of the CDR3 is TGTGCCAGCAGCGTAGAGGGGGTCCAATACAATGAGCAGTTCTTC. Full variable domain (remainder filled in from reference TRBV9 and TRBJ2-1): DSGVTQTPKHLITATGQRVTLRCSPRSGDLSVYWYQQSLDQGLQFLIQYYNGEERAKGNILERFSAQQFPDLHSELNLSSLELGDSALYFCASSVEGVQYNEQFFGPGTRLTVL.

The CDR3: CASSGLIYNEQFF. The CDR3 DNA reads as TGTGCCAGCAGCGGCCTAATTTACAATGAGCAGTTCTTC. The chain carries TRBV9 and TRBJ2-1; D is undetermined. Germline V gene sequence: CDR1 SGDLS, CDR2 YYNGEE. Between the trimmed V and J ends, which lost 3 bases and 4 bases, there was a span of 8 bases. The CDR3 covers 13 residues.

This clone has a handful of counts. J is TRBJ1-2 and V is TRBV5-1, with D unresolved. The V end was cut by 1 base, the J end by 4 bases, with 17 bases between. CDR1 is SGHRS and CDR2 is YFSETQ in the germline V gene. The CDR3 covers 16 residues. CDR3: CASSLTVTGDSYGYTF. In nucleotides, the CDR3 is TGCGCCAGCAGCTTGACTGTGACGGGAGATTCCTATGGCTACACCTTC.

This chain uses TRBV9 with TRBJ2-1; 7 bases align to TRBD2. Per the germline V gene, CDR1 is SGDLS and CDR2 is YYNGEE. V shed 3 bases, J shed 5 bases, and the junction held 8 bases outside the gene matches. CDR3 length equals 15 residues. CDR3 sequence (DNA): TGTGCCAGCAGCGCCCTGGGAGGGATGGACAATGAGCAGTTCTTC. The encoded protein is CASSALGGMDNEQFF.

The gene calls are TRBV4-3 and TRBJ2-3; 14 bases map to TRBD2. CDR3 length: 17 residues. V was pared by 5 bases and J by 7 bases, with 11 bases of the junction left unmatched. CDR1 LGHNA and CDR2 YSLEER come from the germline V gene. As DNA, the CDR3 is TGCGCCAGCAGCGGTGGACTAGCGGGAGGCCGGCTTTATACGCAGTATTTT. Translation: CASSGGLAGGRLYTQYF.

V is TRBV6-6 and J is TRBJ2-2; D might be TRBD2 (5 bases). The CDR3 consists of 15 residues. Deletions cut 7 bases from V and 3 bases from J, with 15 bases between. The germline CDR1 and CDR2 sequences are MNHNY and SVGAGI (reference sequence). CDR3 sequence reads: CASTRGWLDTGELFF. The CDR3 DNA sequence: TGTGCCAGCACCCGAGGGTGGCTGGACACCGGGGAGCTGTTTTTT.